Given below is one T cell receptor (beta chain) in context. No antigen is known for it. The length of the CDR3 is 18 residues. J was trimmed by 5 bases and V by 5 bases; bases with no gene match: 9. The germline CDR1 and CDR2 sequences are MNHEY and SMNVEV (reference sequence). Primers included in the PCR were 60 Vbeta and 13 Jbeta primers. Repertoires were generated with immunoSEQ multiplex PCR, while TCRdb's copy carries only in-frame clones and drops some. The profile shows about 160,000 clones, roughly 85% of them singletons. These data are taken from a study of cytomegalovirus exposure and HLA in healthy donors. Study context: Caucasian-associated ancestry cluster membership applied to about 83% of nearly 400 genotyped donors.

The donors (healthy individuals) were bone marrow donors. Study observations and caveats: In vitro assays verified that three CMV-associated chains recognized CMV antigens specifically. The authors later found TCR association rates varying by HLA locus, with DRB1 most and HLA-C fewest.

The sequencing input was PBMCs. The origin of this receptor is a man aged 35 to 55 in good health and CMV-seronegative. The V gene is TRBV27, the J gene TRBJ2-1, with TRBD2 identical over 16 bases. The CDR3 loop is CASSNRGTSGRAHNEQFF. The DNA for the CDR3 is TGTGCCAGCAGTAACCGCGGGACTAGCGGGAGGGCCCACAATGAGCAGTTCTTC.